One sample yielded the 29 T cell receptor beta chains listed below, sequenced in a study of shared clonotypes between healthy human individuals. CD45RO-negative CD8 cells positively selected for CCR7 made up the naive population, which excluded terminally differentiated effector memory CD45RA+ cells. Sequencing was performed with immunoSEQ multiplex PCR; in TCRdb, only in-frame clones are kept and a portion is missing. Of 2 million to 2.5 million clones in the sample, about 93% were seen once. Sequences were obtained from naive CD8+ T cells from PBMCs. These receptors all stem from a man between 18 and 29 years old in good health. Some clones in this sample may be carry-over from other donors' samples.

This chain joins TRBV11-1 and TRBJ1-1; D unclear. There are 13 residues in the CDR3. Germline lookup yields CDR1 SGHAT and CDR2 FQDESV (reference sequence). Trimming stripped 5 bases from V and 4 bases from J, with 11 bases between. The CDR3 region is CASSPGVRTEAFF. The CDR3 DNA reads as TGTGCCAGCAGCCCCGGGGTCCGCACTGAAGCTTTCTTT.

The V gene is TRBV13, the J gene TRBJ2-7, with D perhaps matching TRBD2 (7 bases). Deletions cut 5 bases from V and 7 bases from J, with 15 bases between. The CDR3 extends over 13 amino acids. From germline, CDR1 is PRHDT and CDR2 FYEKMQ (reference sequence). The CDR3 DNA follows: TGTGCCAGCAGCGACAGGACTAGGGGGGAGCAGTACTTC. This sequence encodes CASSDRTRGEQYF.

The rearrangement links TRBV7-9 to TRBJ1-2, with D possibly matching TRBD1 (5 bases). The CDR3 runs to 15 residues. With 3 bases removed from V and 0 bases from J, the gap between germline ends came to 11 bases. Germline-derived CDR1 and CDR2 are SEHNR and FQNEAQ (reference sequence). This chain's CDR3 is CASSFPGRTNYGYTF. The CDR3, as DNA: TGTGCCAGCAGCTTCCCGGGACGGACTAACTATGGCTACACCTTC.

This chain joins TRBV10-2 and TRBJ1-5; tentative D call: TRBD1 (6 bases). From germline, CDR1 is WSHSY and CDR2 SAAADI. The CDR3 totals 13 residues. The germline V and J ends were trimmed by 7 bases and 4 bases, with 11 bases remaining between them. The CDR3 sequence: CASTDRPNQPQHF. The DNA for the CDR3 is TGCGCCAGCACCGACAGGCCGAATCAGCCCCAGCATTTT.

V is TRBV5-1 and J is TRBJ2-1; TRBD2 might be the D (5 bases). V lost 7 bases and J lost 3, with 14 bases in between. The CDR3 consists of 14 residues. Germline lookup yields CDR1 SGHRS and CDR2 YFSETQ. This chain's CDR3 is CASRSHRDYNEQFF. The DNA for the CDR3 is TGCGCCAGCCGGTCCCACCGGGACTACAATGAGCAGTTCTTC.

The rearrangement joins TRBV28 to TRBJ2-3; no clear D. CDR3 size: 12 residues. V was cut by 8 bases and J by 4 bases, with 10 bases left in between. Germline lookup yields CDR1 MDHEN and CDR2 SYDVKM. CDR3 DNA: TGTGCCAGCCGCCGGGCCCCAGATACGCAGTATTTT. The encoded protein is CASRRAPDTQYF.

V and J are TRBV9 and TRBJ2-3; D might be TRBD2 (5 bases). Trimming cost V 4 bases and J 5 bases, with 11 bases left between them. This CDR3 is 13 amino acids long. Per the germline V gene, CDR1 is SGDLS and CDR2 is YYNGEE. The CDR3 sequence is CASSPRREDTQYF. Written as DNA, the CDR3 is TGTGCCAGCAGCCCCCGTCGGGAAGATACGCAGTATTTT.

The chain recombines TRBV2 with TRBJ2-7; TRBD1 aligns across 7 bases. The V and J ends lost 6 bases and 4 bases, in that order; junction bases with no gene match: 12. Germline CDR1 reads SNHLY; CDR2 reads FYNNEI. The length of the CDR3 is 15 residues. The CDR3 spells CASSEPGQDPYEQYF. CDR3 in DNA: TGTGCCAGCAGCGAACCAGGACAGGACCCTTACGAGCAGTACTTC.

This rearrangement joins TRBV27 to TRBJ2-7; tentative D call: TRBD1 (5 bases). This CDR3 is 14 amino acids long. Germline V gene lookup returns CDR1 MNHEY and CDR2 SMNVEV (reference sequence). Trimming cost V 2 bases and J 1 base, with 9 bases left between them. The CDR3 reads CASSLQGRSYEQYF. The CDR3 DNA sequence: TGTGCCAGCAGTTTACAGGGCAGGTCCTACGAGCAGTACTTC.

The chain links TRBV11-2 to TRBJ2-1; D might be TRBD1 or TRBD2, each matching 6 bases. CDR3 length: 16 residues. Between the trimmed V and J ends, which lost 4 bases and 6 bases, there was a span of 19 bases. The germline V gene encodes CDR1 SGHAT and CDR2 FQNNGV. CDR3 nucleotide sequence: TGTGCCAGCAGCTGGGGGGCTCGCGCCCCGAGCAATGAGCAGTTCTTC. Translating it yields CASSWGARAPSNEQFF.

This chain links TRBV9 with TRBJ2-1, with D maybe TRBD2 (6 bases). Germline CDR1 reads SGDLS; CDR2 reads YYNGEE. The CDR3 loop spans 19 amino acids. Deletions cut 3 bases from V and 4 bases from J, with 26 bases between. Here the CDR3 reads CASSGTRKGWAGSYNEQFF. CDR3 coding DNA: TGTGCCAGCAGCGGAACAAGAAAAGGTTGGGCGGGATCATACAATGAGCAGTTCTTC.

J is TRBJ2-5 and V is TRBV6-5; D is unresolved. The CDR3 sequence is 16 residues long. The germline V and J ends were trimmed by 0 bases and 2 bases, with 13 bases remaining between them. Germline V gives CDR1 MNHEY, CDR2 SVGAGI. Here the CDR3 DNA reads TGTGCCAGCAGTTACTCGGCTAACAGCAGACAAGAGACCCAGTACTTC. Its protein product is CASSYSANSRQETQYF.

This clone was recorded once. The rearrangement uses TRBV9 and TRBJ2-6; D is unclear. This CDR3 comprises 13 residues. The germline V and J ends were trimmed by 8 bases and 0 bases, with 6 bases remaining between them. Germline values: CDR1 SGDLS, CDR2 YYNGEE. This CDR3 reads CASTGSGANVLTF. As DNA, the CDR3 is TGTGCCAGTACCGGCTCTGGGGCCAACGTCCTGACTTTC. Full variable domain (rest looked up from reference TRBV9 and TRBJ2-6): DSGVTQTPKHLITATGQRVTLRCSPRSGDLSVYWYQQSLDQGLQFLIQYYNGEERAKGNILERFSAQQFPDLHSELNLSSLELGDSALYFCASTGSGANVLTFGAGSRLTVL.

This clone is a singleton in its sample. This chain joins TRBV14 and TRBJ2-1; D assignment may be TRBD1 or TRBD2 (5 bases each). The CDR3 sequence is 15 residues long. Trimming cost V 4 bases and J 3 bases, with 13 bases left between them. Germline CDR1 is SGHDN and CDR2 is FVKESK. The CDR3, as DNA: TGTGCCAGCAGCCCAGAGGGACGGTACTACAATGAGCAGTTCTTC. It specifies CASSPEGRYYNEQFF. Full variable domain (outside the CDR3, taken from reference TRBV14 and TRBJ2-1): EAGVTQFPSHSVIEKGQTVTLRCDPISGHDNLYWYRRVMGKEIKFLLHFVKESKQDESGMPNNRFLAERTGGTYSTLKVQPAELEDSGVYFCASSPEGRYYNEQFFGPGTRLTVL.

This chain joins TRBV19 and TRBJ2-1; 11 bases are a match to TRBD1. CDR1 is LNHDA, CDR2 SQIVND, per germline (reference sequence). The CDR3 has 16 residues. Trimming at V came to 4 bases and at J to 8 bases, leaving 10 bases not matched to a gene. CDR3 protein: CASSTLDRGRPDEQFF. CDR3 coding DNA: TGTGCCAGTAGTACCCTGGACAGGGGGCGCCCCGATGAGCAGTTCTTC.

As to this clone: Other DNA sequences from this sample encode an identical CDR3 as well. V usage is TRBV5-6 and J usage is TRBJ2-7; D possibly uses TRBD1 or TRBD2 (5 bases each). The CDR3 extends over 14 amino acids. Trimming stripped 4 bases from V and 2 bases from J, with 13 bases between. Germline CDR1 is SGHDT and CDR2 is YYEEEE. The CDR3 bases are TGTGCCAGCAGCCCCGGGACCTCGGCCTACGAGCAGTACTTC. It codes for CASSPGTSAYEQYF.

This clone has just a few counts. The same CDR3 is also encoded by other DNA sequences in this sample. The chain recombines TRBV7-9 with TRBJ2-1, with unresolved D. This CDR3 spans 10 amino acids. V was cut by 5 bases and J by 5 bases, with 1 base left in between. Germline V gene sequence: CDR1 SEHNR, CDR2 FQNEAQ (reference sequence). The CDR3 is CASSNNEQFF. In nucleotides, the CDR3 is TGTGCCAGCAGCAACAATGAGCAGTTCTTC.

The V gene is TRBV15, the J gene TRBJ2-1; maybe TRBD2 (6 bases). There are 18 residues in the CDR3. CDR1 and CDR2 from the germline V gene are LNHNV and YYDKDF (reference sequence). The V end was cut by 2 bases, the J end by 0 bases, with 17 bases between. CDR3 sequence reads: CATSRYRPSSDSYNEQFF. The CDR3 coding sequence is TGTGCCACCAGCAGATACCGTCCTTCTAGCGACTCCTACAATGAGCAGTTCTTC.

V and J are TRBV7-9 and TRBJ2-1; no firm D call. Germline CDR1 reads SEHNR; CDR2 reads FQNEAQ (reference sequence). The V and J ends lost 1 base and 2 bases respectively, with 9 bases between them. The CDR3 is made up of 15 amino acids. The CDR3 DNA is TGTGCCAGCAGCTTAGGAGGAAATACCTACAATGAGCAGTTCTTC. It specifies CASSLGGNTYNEQFF.

This clone was observed a single time. The chain employs TRBV30 and TRBJ2-7; D might be TRBD2 (5 bases). The CDR3 contains 15 residues. Looked up from germline, CDR1 is GTSNPN and CDR2 is SVGIG (reference sequence). V was pared by 2 bases and J by 3 bases, with 17 bases between. CDR3 loop: CAWSSRTARGYEQYF. DNA of the CDR3: TGTGCCTGGAGTTCCCGTACTGCACGGGGCTACGAGCAGTACTTC.

As regards this clone: Other nucleotide sequences in the sample specify the same CDR3. The V gene is TRBV9, the J gene TRBJ2-7; D not resolved. The ends were cut back, 0 bases at V and 3 bases at J, with 7 bases in the middle. Looked up from germline, CDR1 is SGDLS and CDR2 is YYNGEE. The CDR3 loop spans 13 amino acids. CDR3 in DNA: TGTGCCAGCAGCGTAGGGCAGAGCTACGAGCAGTACTTC. Protein: CASSVGQSYEQYF.

CDR3 in amino acids: CASSPNLGEMGYNEQFF. In DNA form, the CDR3 reads TGTGCCAGCAGCCCGAACCTCGGGGAGATGGGGTACAATGAGCAGTTCTTC. J is TRBJ2-1 and V is TRBV7-9; TRBD2 is a possible D gene (5 bases). Deletions cut 5 bases from V and 4 bases from J, with 21 bases between. There are 17 residues in the CDR3. Germline V CDR1 and CDR2: SEHNR, FQNEAQ (reference sequence).

The rearrangement uses TRBV30 and TRBJ2-3; 11 nucleotides line up with TRBD2. The CDR3 is made up of 23 amino acids. Trimming at V came to 2 bases and at J to 0 bases, leaving 25 bases not matched to a gene. Germline assignment: CDR1 GTSNPN and CDR2 SVGIG (reference sequence). The CDR3 nucleotides are TGTGCCTGGAGTATCCCCTCCCCCGGGACTAGCGGCCGTCTTACCCTTAGCACAGATACGCAGTATTTT. The encoded protein is CAWSIPSPGTSGRLTLSTDTQYF.

J is TRBJ2-7 and V is TRBV21-1; TRBD2, the D gene given by the table, was not confirmed from the DNA. TRBV21-1 is annotated as a pseudogene. The CDR3 covers 17 residues. This chain's CDR3 is CASSKVLVAGSFYEQYF. CDR3 DNA: TGTGCCAGCAGCAAAGTCTTGGTAGCGGGATCTTTCTACGAGCAGTACTTC.

The genes are TRBV6-6 and TRBJ2-7; perhaps TRBD2 as D (6 bases). Per germline, CDR1 MNHNY and CDR2 SVGAGI (reference sequence). This CDR3 has 15 amino acids. Trimming left V 2 bases short and J 3 bases short, with 14 bases between. The CDR3 sequence is CASSYGGFSYYEQYF. The CDR3 coding sequence is TGTGCCAGCAGTTACGGGGGGTTCTCTTACTACGAGCAGTACTTC.

V usage is TRBV19 and J usage is TRBJ1-1; D not certain. CDR1 and CDR2 from the germline V gene are LNHDA and SQIVND (reference sequence). V lost 7 bases and J lost 3, with 6 bases in between. The CDR3 contains 11 residues. This chain's CDR3 is CASKEDTEAFF. In nucleotides, the CDR3 is TGTGCCAGTAAAGAGGACACTGAAGCTTTCTTT.

The chain couples TRBV5-1 to TRBJ2-1; TRBD2 agrees at 8 bases. Germline CDR1 SGHRS, CDR2 YFSETQ. This CDR3 spans 12 amino acids. V was pared by 4 bases and J by 14 bases, with 8 bases of the junction left unmatched. In DNA, the CDR3 is TGCGCCAGCAGCGAGCCGACAGCGGGAGAGTTCTTC. It codes for CASSEPTAGEFF.

V and J are TRBV9 and TRBJ2-5, with D maybe TRBD1 (6 bases). The V gene lost 2 bases and the J gene lost 5 bases, with 13 bases spanning the gap. The CDR3 contains 14 residues. Germline V gene data show CDR1 as SGDLS and CDR2 as YYNGEE. CDR3 protein: CASSVGQFEETQYF. CDR3 sequence (DNA): TGTGCCAGCAGCGTTGGACAGTTCGAGGAGACCCAGTACTTC. The whole variable domain, filled in from reference TRBV9 and TRBJ2-5, reads DSGVTQTPKHLITATGQRVTLRCSPRSGDLSVYWYQQSLDQGLQFLIQYYNGEERAKGNILERFSAQQFPDLHSELNLSSLELGDSALYFCASSVGQFEETQYFGPGTRLLVL.

The chain combines TRBV6-5 with TRBJ2-5, with D uncertain. The DNA end is more similar to TRBJ2-7, so the J call may be wrong. CDR1 MNHEY and CDR2 SVGAGI come from the germline V gene. This CDR3 region has 12 residues. The CDR3 DNA follows: TGTGCCAGCATTGGGCAATCCTACGAGCAGTACTTC. This sequence encodes CASIGQSYEQYF.